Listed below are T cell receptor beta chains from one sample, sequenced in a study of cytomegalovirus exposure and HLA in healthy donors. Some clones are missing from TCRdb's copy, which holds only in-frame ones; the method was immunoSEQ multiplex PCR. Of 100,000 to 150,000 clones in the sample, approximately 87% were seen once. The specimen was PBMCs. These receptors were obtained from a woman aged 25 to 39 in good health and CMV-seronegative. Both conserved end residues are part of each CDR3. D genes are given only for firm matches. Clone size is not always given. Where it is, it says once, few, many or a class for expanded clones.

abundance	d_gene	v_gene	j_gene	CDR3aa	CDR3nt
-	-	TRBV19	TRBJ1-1	CASNIRTPPRNTEAFF	TGTGCCAGTAACATTCGGACACCTCCGCGGAACACTGAAGCTTTCTTT
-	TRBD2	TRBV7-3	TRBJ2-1	CASSPGASGNYNEQFF	TGTGCCAGCAGCCCCGGCGCCAGCGGGAACTACAATGAGCAGTTCTTC
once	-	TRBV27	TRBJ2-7	CASSLLDSSYEQYF	TGTGCCAGCAGTTTACTCGACAGTTCCTACGAGCAGTACTTC
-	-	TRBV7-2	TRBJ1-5	CASSLVSGYNQPQHF	TGTGCCAGCAGCTTAGTCTCAGGGTACAATCAGCCCCAGCATTTT
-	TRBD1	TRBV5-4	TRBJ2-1	CASSPGTGPYNEQFF	TGTGCCAGCAGCCCCGGGACAGGGCCCTACAATGAGCAGTTCTTC
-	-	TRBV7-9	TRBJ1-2	CSSDSTGGLETNGYTF	TGTTCCAGCGACTCAACGGGGGGCCTCGAGACCAATGGCTACACCTTC
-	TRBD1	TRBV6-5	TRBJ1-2	CASSSLGQGNGYTF	TGTGCCAGCAGCTCCCTCGGACAGGGCAATGGCTACACCTTC
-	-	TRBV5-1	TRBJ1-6	CASSLAGYGSPLHF	TGCGCCAGCAGCTTGGCAGGGTACGGTTCACCCCTCCACTTT
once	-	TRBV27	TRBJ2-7	CASSLSQGNEQYF	TGTGCCAGCAGTTTATCGCAGGGGAACGAGCAGTACTTC
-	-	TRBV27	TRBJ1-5	CASSLSGGGFQPQHF	TGTGCCAGCAGTTTATCCGGGGGGGGGTTTCAGCCCCAGCATTTT
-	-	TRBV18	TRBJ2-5	CASSNLGAGETQYF	TGTGCCAGCTCCAATCTTGGGGCGGGGGAGACCCAGTACTTC
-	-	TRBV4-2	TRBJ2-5	CASSQTGETQYF	TGTGCCAGCAGCCAAACAGGGGAGACCCAGTACTTC